This T cell receptor (beta chain) was profiled in a study of blood T cell repertoires in COVID-19. Study background: Researchers got acute and convalescent COVID-19 samples from the United States, Italy and Spain.

As handled by the study authors: Estimation of nucleated cell counts was performed using reference gene primer amplification. Assay used: immunoSEQ multiplex PCR; TCRdb lists only in-frame clones, some missing. The V and J calls and the clone size are those of that table, but D and trimming were determined from the DNA. This table has over 65,000 clones, around four fifths appearing once. The ends were cut back, 0 bases at V and 1 base at J, with 4 bases in the middle. From germline, CDR1 is SGHKS and CDR2 YYEKEE (reference sequence). The CDR3 is 13 residues long. The sample taken for sequencing was peripheral blood. The rearrangement uses TRBV5-5 and TRBJ1-1; D uncertain. The sequence derives from a man aged 80 or over with active or convalescent COVID-19. The CDR3 nucleotides read TGTGCCAGCAGCTTGGGCAGGAACACTGAAGCTTTCTTT. Translation: CASSLGRNTEAFF.